This T cell receptor (beta chain) was observed in a study of blood T cell repertoires in COVID-19. Background on the study: Whether acute or convalescent, the COVID-19 samples came from the United States, Italy and Spain. PBMCs, B-cell-depleted T cells, or T cells provided the cDNA or gDNA that made up the material.

Deletions cut 6 bases from V and 5 bases from J, with 14 bases between. The CDR3 length is 13 residues. Germline CDR1 and CDR2: ENHRY and SYGVKD. In the original processing: Quantification of nucleated cells was approximated via reference gene primer amplification. Produced via immunoSEQ multiplex PCR; TCRdb's table is partial and in-frame only. The V and J calls and the clone size are those of that table, but D and trimming were determined from the DNA. The repertoire consists of 250,000 to 350,000 clones, with approximately 91% occurring once and the leading ten covering over 8%. Sequencing was done on a sample of peripheral blood. The rearrangement joins TRBV10-3 to TRBJ2-7; maybe TRBD1 (6 bases). The TCR originated in a man younger than 35 with active or convalescent COVID-19. CDR3 in DNA: TGTGCCATCAGCCAACAGGGAAGAGACGAGCAGTACTTC. Its translation is CAISQQGRDEQYF.